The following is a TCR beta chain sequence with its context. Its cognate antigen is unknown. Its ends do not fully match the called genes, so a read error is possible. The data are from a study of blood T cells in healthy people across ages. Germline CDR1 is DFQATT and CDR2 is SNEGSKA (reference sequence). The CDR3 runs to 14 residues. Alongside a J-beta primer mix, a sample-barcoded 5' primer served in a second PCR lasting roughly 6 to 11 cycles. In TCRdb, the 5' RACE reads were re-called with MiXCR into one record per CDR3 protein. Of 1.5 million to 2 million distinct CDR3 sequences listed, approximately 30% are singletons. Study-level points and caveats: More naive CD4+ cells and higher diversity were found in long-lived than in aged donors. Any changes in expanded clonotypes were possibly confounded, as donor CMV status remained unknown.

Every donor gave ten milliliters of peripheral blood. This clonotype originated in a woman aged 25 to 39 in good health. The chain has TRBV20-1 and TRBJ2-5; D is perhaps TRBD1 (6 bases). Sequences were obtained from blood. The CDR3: CSAAILWGQGTQYF. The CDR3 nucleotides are TGCAGTGCTGCCATCCTCTGGGGGCAAGGGACCCAGTACTTC.